This T cell receptor (beta chain) was recorded in a study of blood T cell repertoires in COVID-19. Study as a whole: Researchers got acute and convalescent COVID-19 samples from the United States, Italy and Spain. Sources were T cells, B-cell-depleted T cells, or PBMCs; the material itself was cDNA or gDNA.

Per the original methods: Using reference gene primer amplification, nucleated cell counts were estimated. Using immunoSEQ multiplex PCR, the repertoire was profiled, and TCRdb retains in-frame clones only, with some absent. That table is the source of V, J and clone size, and D and trimming were worked out from the DNA. The sample carries under 110,000 clones, 85% to 95% recorded once. This CDR3 is 13 amino acids long. Germline V lookup: CDR1 KGHSH, CDR2 LQKENI. The ends were cut back, 2 bases at V and 3 bases at J, with 6 bases in the middle. Sequenced material: peripheral blood. This chain uses TRBV18 with TRBJ2-3, with unresolved D. The receptor was isolated from a man between 45 and 60 years old with active COVID-19. This CDR3 reads CASSPAETDTQYF. In DNA form, the CDR3 reads TGTGCCAGCTCACCAGCGGAGACAGATACGCAGTATTTT.